This entry concerns a single T cell receptor (beta chain). Antigen unknown. A universal primer site was created by template switching, with the cDNA bearing unique molecular identifiers. TCRdb re-derived calls from the 5' RACE reads in MiXCR, one entry per CDR3 protein. The sample records some 500,000 distinct CDR3 sequences, 14% being singletons. The CDR3 is made up of 12 amino acids. Trimming stripped 4 bases from V and 6 bases from J, with 8 bases between. The V gene's germline CDR1 is MNHEY and CDR2 SMNVEV (reference sequence). This sample stems from a study of identical twins. Notes on the study in general: High-abundance cord blood beta clonotypes had fewer insertions; memory repertoires showed none. Rather than following the same donors, the conclusions depended on cross-sectional statistical analysis. Zero-insertion results could be subject to partial confounding by invariant MAIT and iNKT cells.

Separately, the same data were catalogued under a study of yellow fever vaccine responses in identical twins.

Sample: CD4+ T cells sorted from blood. The clonotype was recovered from a woman aged 18-30 years in good health. This sequence joins TRBV27 and TRBJ2-3; D not resolved. The CDR3 loop reads CASSSAGDTQYF. The CDR3 bases are TGTGCCAGCAGTTCGGCCGGTGATACGCAGTATTTT.